A few counts support the clone carrying this TCR beta chain. Its antigen is unknown. This entry comes from a study of naive and memory T cell subsets. The study's findings and limits: From naive to CM, EM and EMRA, diversity decreased and Gini increased. Over 90% of naive TCR sequences appeared only once after error correction, unlike memory subsets.

Both TRBC1 and TRBC2 were covered by a beta constant-region primer of two equimolar oligonucleotides. A single record per CDR3 protein comes from TCRdb applying MiXCR to the UMI-ligation and nested PCR reads. The sample shows 130,000 to 150,000 distinct CDR3 sequences, over 15% of them seen only once. With V trimmed by 2 bases and J by 5 bases, 8 bases remained unmatched. Germline-derived CDR1 and CDR2 are SGHRS and YFSETQ. The CDR3 sequence is 16 residues long. The rearrangement uses TRBV5-1 and TRBJ2-1; 9 nucleotides line up with TRBD1. The sequence came from a human donor in good health. The source material was naive CD4+ T cells from blood. CDR3 in DNA: TGCGCCAGCAGCTTACGGGGACAGGGCAGGAACAATGAGCAGTTCTTC. The encoded protein is CASSLRGQGRNNEQFF.